This passage covers 5 T cell receptor beta chains from one sample sequenced in a study of T cell repertoires in cytomegalovirus infection. MiXCR, run by TCRdb on the reads, gives a single entry per CDR3 protein. Found here are some 310,000 distinct CDR3 sequences, roughly 25% of them singletons; the top ten hold less than 15%. Antigens for these TCRs are unknown. Sequencing was performed on cultured PBMCs, taken from culture after CMV antigen stimulation. These TCRs come from a human donor in good health (CMV status not recorded). Some clones in this sample may be carry-over from other donors' samples.

This clonotype showed up just a few times. The chain couples TRBV6-1 to TRBJ2-1; D may be TRBD2 (6 bases). Germline-derived CDR1 and CDR2 are MNHNS and SASEGT. V was cut by 7 bases and J by 6 bases, with 19 bases left in between. The CDR3 has 15 residues. The CDR3 loop reads CASTNTDGGRNEQFF. CDR3 coding DNA: TGTGCCAGCACAAATACGGACGGAGGGCGCAATGAGCAGTTCTTC.

In this sample, this clonotype turned up a few times. The V gene is TRBV12-3 or TRBV12-4, the J gene TRBJ2-1; 12 bases are a match to TRBD2. The V and J ends lost 4 bases and 0 bases, in that order; junction bases with no gene match: 10. CDR3 size: 19 residues. The chain's CDR3 is CASSSSSGRALLSYNEQFF. CDR3 bases: TGTGCCAGCAGTTCCTCTAGCGGGAGGGCCTTACTCTCCTACAATGAGCAGTTCTTC.

This clonotype was detected many times. The genes are TRBV12-3 or TRBV12-4 and TRBJ1-1; weak D call: TRBD1 (5 bases). Deletions cut 6 bases from V and 3 bases from J, with 14 bases between. The CDR3 runs 14 residues. The CDR3 sequence: CASRNRGEDTEAFF. CDR3 in DNA: TGTGCCAGCAGGAATCGGGGCGAGGACACTGAAGCTTTCTTT.

The chain links TRBV6-2 or TRBV6-3 to TRBJ2-3; D not resolved. Trimming removed 6 bases at V and 4 bases at J, with 8 bases between. The V gene's germline CDR1 is MNHEY and CDR2 SVGEGT. The CDR3 is 12 residues long. The CDR3: CASSRLPDTQYF. CDR3 coding DNA: TGTGCCAGCAGCCGACTTCCAGATACGCAGTATTTT.

The J gene is TRBJ2-6, the V gene TRBV6-6, with D perhaps given as TRBD1 or TRBD2 (5 bases each). The CDR3 extends over 21 amino acids. Deletions cut 6 bases from V and 0 bases from J, with 27 bases between. Germline V gives CDR1 MNHNY, CDR2 SVGAGI (reference sequence). The CDR3, as DNA: TGTGCCAGCAGCACCACACCGGGACCTCCTACGCTTTTCTCTGGGGCCAACGTCCTGACTTTC. It yields the protein CASSTTPGPPTLFSGANVLTF.